In its sample, the clone carrying this TCR beta chain is medium-sized. Its antigen is not identified. The data are from a study of spatial heterogeneity in lung cancer. Study-wide findings and caveats: For expanded intratumoral alpha and beta TCRs, counts tracked tumor mutation counts.

With 2 bases clipped from V and 9 bases from J, the junction kept 7 bases outside the gene matches. The CDR3 is 15 residues long. CDR1 and CDR2 from the germline V gene are LGHNA and YNFKEQ. Documented time point: sample taken at primary tumor resection. The approximately 72 donors had untreated early-stage non-small cell lung cancer. TCRdb re-analysed the 5' RACE reads in MiXCR, keeping a single row per CDR3 protein. The sample includes some 16,000 distinct CDR3 sequences, approximately 7% of them seen just once. The rearrangement joins TRBV4-2 to TRBJ2-1; 10 nucleotides align to TRBD1. This receptor was taken from a female donor with early-stage non-small cell lung cancer. The sequenced sample was lung tumor tissue, obtained at surgery. CDR3 sequence: CASSQLGQGRGEQFF. The CDR3 DNA follows: TGTGCCAGCAGCCAACTGGGACAGGGGAGGGGTGAGCAGTTCTTC.